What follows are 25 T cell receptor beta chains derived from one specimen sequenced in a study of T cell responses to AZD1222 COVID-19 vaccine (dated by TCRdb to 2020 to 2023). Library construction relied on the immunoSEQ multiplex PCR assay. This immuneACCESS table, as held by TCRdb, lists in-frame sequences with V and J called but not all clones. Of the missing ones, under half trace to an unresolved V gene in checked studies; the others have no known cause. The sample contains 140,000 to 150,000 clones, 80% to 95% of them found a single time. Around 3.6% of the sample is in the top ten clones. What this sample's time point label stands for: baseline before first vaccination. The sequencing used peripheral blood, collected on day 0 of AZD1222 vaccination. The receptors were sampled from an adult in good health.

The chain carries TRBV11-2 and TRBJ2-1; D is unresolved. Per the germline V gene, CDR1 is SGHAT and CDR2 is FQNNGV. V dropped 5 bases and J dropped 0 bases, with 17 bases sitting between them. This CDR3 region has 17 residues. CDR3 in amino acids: CASSQRAAQSSYNEQFF. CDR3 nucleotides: TGTGCCAGCAGCCAGCGAGCTGCCCAGAGCTCCTACAATGAGCAGTTCTTC.

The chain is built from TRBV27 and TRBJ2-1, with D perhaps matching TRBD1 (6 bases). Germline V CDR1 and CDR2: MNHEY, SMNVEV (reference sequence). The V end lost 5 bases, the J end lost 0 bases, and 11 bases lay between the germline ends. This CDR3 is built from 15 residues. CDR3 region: CASSTGQSSYNEQFF. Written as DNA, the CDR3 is TGTGCCAGCAGTACAGGGCAGAGCTCCTACAATGAGCAGTTCTTC.

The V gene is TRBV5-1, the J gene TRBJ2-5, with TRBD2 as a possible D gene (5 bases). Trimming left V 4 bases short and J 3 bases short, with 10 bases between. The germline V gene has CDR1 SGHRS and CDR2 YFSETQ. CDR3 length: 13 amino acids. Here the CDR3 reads CASSLIGKETQYF. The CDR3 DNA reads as TGCGCCAGCAGCCTCATCGGGAAAGAGACCCAGTACTTC.

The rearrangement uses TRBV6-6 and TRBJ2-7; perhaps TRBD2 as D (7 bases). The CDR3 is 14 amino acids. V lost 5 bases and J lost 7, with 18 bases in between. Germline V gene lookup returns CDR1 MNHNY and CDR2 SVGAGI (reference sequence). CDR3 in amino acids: CASSPTRGLKEQYF. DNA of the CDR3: TGTGCCAGCAGTCCGACGCGGGGGCTGAAAGAGCAGTACTTC.

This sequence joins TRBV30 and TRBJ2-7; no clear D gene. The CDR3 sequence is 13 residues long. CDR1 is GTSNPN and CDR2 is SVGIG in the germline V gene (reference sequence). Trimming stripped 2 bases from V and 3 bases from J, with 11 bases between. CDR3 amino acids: CAWSRDGYYEQYF. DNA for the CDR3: TGTGCCTGGAGTCGAGACGGCTACTACGAGCAGTACTTC.

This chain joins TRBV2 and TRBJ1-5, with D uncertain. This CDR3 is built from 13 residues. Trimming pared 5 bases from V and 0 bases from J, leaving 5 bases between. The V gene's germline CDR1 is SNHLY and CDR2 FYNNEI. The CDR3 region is CASSPYSNQPQHF. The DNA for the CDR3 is TGTGCCAGCAGTCCTTATAGCAATCAGCCCCAGCATTTT.

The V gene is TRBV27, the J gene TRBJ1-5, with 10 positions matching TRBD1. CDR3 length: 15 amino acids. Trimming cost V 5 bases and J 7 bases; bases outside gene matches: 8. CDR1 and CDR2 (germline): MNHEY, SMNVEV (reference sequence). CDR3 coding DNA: TGTGCCAGCAGTCCCCGCAAGGGACAGGGGCAGCCCCAGCATTTT. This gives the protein CASSPRKGQGQPQHF.

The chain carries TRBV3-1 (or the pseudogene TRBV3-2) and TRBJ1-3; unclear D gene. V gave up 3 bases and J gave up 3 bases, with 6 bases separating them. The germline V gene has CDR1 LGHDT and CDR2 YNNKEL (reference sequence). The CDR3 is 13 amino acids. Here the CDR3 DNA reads TGTGCCAGCAGCCACGGGGATGGAAACACCATATATTTT. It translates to CASSHGDGNTIYF.

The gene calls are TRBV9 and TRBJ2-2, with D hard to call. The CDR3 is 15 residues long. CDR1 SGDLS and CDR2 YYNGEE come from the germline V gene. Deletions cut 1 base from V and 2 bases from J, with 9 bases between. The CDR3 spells CASSVIGHNTGELFF. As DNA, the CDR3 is TGTGCCAGCAGCGTAATTGGGCATAACACCGGGGAGCTGTTTTTT.

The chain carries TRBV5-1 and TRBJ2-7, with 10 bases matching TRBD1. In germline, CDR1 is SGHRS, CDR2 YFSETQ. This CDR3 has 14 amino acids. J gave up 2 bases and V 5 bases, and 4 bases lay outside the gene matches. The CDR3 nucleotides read TGCGCCAGCAGGGGGGACAGGGGAACCTACGAGCAGTACTTC. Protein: CASRGDRGTYEQYF.

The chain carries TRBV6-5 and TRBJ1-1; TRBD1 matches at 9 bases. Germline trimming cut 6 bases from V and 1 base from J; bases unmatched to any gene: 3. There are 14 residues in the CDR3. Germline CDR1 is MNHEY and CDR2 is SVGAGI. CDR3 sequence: CASRHRGQNTEAFF. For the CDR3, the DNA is TGTGCCAGCAGACACAGGGGGCAGAACACTGAAGCTTTCTTT.

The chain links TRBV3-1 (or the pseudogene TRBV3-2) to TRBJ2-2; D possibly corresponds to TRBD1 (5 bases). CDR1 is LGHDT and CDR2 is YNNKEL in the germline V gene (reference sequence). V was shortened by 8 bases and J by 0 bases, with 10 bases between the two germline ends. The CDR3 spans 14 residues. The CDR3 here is CASGATANTGELFF. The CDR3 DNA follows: TGTGCCAGCGGGGCTACTGCGAACACCGGGGAGCTGTTTTTT.

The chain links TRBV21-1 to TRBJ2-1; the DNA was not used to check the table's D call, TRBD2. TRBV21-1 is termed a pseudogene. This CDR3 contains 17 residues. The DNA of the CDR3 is TGTGCCAGCAGCCGCGCCGTGGGGGGGAGTGGAGTAAATGAGCAGTTCTTC. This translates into CASSRAVGGSGVNEQFF.

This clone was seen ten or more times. CDR3 sequence: CASSPLLAGTKVHQFF. CDR3 nucleotide sequence: TGTGCCAGCTCACCATTGCTAGCGGGAACAAAAGTTCACCAGTTCTTC. V is TRBV18 and J is TRBJ2-1; 9 positions agree with TRBD2. The germline V gene has CDR1 KGHSH and CDR2 LQKENI. This CDR3 has 16 amino acids. Germline trimming cut 2 bases from V and 13 bases from J; bases unmatched to any gene: 15.

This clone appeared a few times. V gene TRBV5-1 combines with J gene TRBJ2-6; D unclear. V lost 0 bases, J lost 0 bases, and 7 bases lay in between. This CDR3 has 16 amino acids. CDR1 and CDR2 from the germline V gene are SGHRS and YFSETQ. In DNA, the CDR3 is TGCGCCAGCAGCTTGGACACACCCTCTGGGGCCAACGTCCTGACTTTC. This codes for CASSLDTPSGANVLTF.

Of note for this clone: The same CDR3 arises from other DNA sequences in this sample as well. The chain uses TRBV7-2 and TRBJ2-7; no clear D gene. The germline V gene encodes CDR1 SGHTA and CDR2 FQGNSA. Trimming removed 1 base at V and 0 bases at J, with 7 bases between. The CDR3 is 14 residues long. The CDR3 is CASSLGGTSYEQYF. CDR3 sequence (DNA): TGTGCCAGCAGCTTAGGCGGAACCTCCTACGAGCAGTACTTC.

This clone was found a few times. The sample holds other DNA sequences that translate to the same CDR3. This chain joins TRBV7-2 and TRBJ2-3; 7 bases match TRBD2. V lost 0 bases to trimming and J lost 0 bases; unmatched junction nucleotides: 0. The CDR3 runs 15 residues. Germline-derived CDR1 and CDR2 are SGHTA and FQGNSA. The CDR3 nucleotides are TGTGCCAGCAGCTTAGCGGGGGGGAGCACAGATACGCAGTATTTT. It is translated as CASSLAGGSTDTQYF.

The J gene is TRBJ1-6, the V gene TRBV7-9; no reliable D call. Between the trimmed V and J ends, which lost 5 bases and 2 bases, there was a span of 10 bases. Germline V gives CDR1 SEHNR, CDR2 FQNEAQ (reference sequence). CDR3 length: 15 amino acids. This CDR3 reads CASSLQNTYNSPLHF. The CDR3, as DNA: TGTGCCAGCAGCCTACAGAACACCTATAATTCACCCCTCCACTTT.

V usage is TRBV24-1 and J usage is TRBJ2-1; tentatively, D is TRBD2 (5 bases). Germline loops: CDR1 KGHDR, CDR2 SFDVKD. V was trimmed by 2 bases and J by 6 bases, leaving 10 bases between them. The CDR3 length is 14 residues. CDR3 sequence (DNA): TGTGCCACCAGTGATTCCCGACTATTCAATGAGCAGTTCTTC. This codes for CATSDSRLFNEQFF.

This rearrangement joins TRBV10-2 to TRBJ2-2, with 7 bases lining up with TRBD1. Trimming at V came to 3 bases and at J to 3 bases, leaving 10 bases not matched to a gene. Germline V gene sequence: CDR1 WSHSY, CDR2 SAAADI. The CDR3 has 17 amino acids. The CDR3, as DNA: TGCGCCAGCAGTGACCTCCCCGGGCAGGGGGACACCGGGGAGCTGTTTTTT. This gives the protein CASSDLPGQGDTGELFF.

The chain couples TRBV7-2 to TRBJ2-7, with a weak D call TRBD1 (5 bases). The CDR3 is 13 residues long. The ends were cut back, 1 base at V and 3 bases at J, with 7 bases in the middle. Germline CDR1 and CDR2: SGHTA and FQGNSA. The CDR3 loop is CASSLDRGYEQYF. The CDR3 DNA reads TGTGCCAGCAGCTTAGATAGGGGCTACGAGCAGTACTTC.

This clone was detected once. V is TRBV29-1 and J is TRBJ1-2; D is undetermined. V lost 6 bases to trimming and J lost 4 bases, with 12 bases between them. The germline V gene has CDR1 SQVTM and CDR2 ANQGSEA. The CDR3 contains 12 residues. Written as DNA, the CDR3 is TGCAGCGTGGACGGGAGAATCTATGGCTACACCTTC. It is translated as CSVDGRIYGYTF.

CDR3 sequence reads: CASSLVPNNEQFF. DNA of the CDR3: TGCGCCAGCAGCTTGGTCCCCAACAATGAGCAGTTCTTC. The V call is TRBV5-1, the J call TRBJ2-1; D unresolved. The CDR3 consists of 13 residues. The germline V and J ends were trimmed by 0 bases and 5 bases, with 6 bases remaining between them. Germline CDR1 SGHRS, CDR2 YFSETQ.

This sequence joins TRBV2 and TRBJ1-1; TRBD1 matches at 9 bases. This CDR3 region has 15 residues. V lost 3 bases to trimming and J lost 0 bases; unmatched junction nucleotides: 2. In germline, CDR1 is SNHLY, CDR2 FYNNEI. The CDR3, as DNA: TGTGCCAGCAGTGATGACAGGGGGGTGAACACTGAAGCTTTCTTT. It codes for CASSDDRGVNTEAFF.

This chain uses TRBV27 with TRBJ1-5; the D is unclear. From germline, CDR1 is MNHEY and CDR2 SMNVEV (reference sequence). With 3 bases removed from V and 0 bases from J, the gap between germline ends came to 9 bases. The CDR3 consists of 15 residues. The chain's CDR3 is CASSFTEYSNQPQHF. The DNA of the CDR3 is TGTGCCAGCAGTTTTACCGAGTATAGCAATCAGCCCCAGCATTTT.